These 26 T cell receptor beta chains share one sample of origin, sequenced in a study of T cells in women clearing cervical HPV infection. The table came from immunoSEQ multiplex PCR; TCRdb's copy has only in-frame clones and leaves some out. This sample's table has approximately 12,000 clones. Material: blood buffy coat. All receptors come from a woman aged 18 to 75 with a cervical HPV16 infection that either progressed to CIN3+ or cleared (not recorded which).

This clone ranks as large in terms of frequency. The CDR3 end lies 3 residues beyond the end of the read and is filled in from the germline J gene. The chain carries TRBV9 and TRBJ2-1; the match to TRBD2 covers 10 bases. Germline CDR1 is SGDLS and CDR2 is YYNGEE. V trimming: 4 bases; J trimming: 7 bases; junction bases outside the gene matches: 11. CDR3 length: 16 residues. Partial CDR3 DNA: TGTGCCAGCAGCCCGGGGGGTAGCGGGGGGCAAAATGAG. Protein sequence: CASSPGGSGGQNE. The CDR3 in its entirety is CASSPGGSGGQNEQFF.

As regards this clone: The read terminates 3 residues ahead of where the CDR3 ends, so the germline J gene completes it. The V gene is TRBV7-9, the J gene TRBJ2-7; D perhaps matches TRBD1 (6 bases). In germline, CDR1 is SEHNR, CDR2 FQNEAQ (reference sequence). Between the trimmed V and J ends, which lost 6 bases and 0 bases, there was a span of 15 bases. The CDR3 length is 15 residues. The CDR3 sequence is CASRPSQGYSYEQYF. The CDR3 bases that were read are TGTGCCAGCAGGCCTTCACAGGGTTACTCCTACGAG.

Details on this clone: The read comes to an end 3 residues before the CDR3 does, leaving the germline J gene to fill in the end. This chain links TRBV19 with TRBJ2-6; no firm D call. The CDR3 covers 13 residues. The V gene lost 7 bases and the J gene lost 2 bases, with 6 bases spanning the gap. Germline V CDR1 and CDR2: LNHDA, SQIVND (reference sequence). Incomplete CDR3 DNA: TGTGCCAGTATCAAAACTGGGGCCAACGTC. Protein: CASIKTGANV. Given in full, the CDR3 is CASIKTGANVLTF.

Of note for this clone: The missing CDR3 end, 3 residues past where the read stops, is filled in from the germline J gene. The chain combines TRBV11-3 with TRBJ2-7; D is uncertain. Trimming took 4 bases from V and 4 from J, leaving 8 bases between them. The CDR3 has 12 amino acids. CDR1 and CDR2 from the germline V gene are SGHNT and YENEEA. CDR3 protein: CASSSQEYEQYF. CDR3 DNA (partial): TGTGCCAGCAGCTCCCAGGAATACGAG.

As concerns this clone: The read halts 3 residues ahead of the CDR3 end, with the missing end drawn from the germline J gene. The V call is TRBV5-1, the J call TRBJ1-4; TRBD1 is a possible D gene (6 bases). Between the trimmed V and J ends, which lost 4 bases and 2 bases, there was a span of 9 bases. This CDR3 has 14 amino acids. CDR1 is SGHRS and CDR2 is YFSETQ in the germline V gene. The chain's CDR3 is CASSRDTTNEKLFF. CDR3 DNA (partial): TGCGCCAGCAGCAGGGACACGACTAATGAAAAA.

Remarks on this clone: The observed sequence ends 3 residues before the CDR3 terminus, with the missing tail filled in from the germline J gene. This chain connects TRBV11-2 to TRBJ2-3; no firm D call. The V end lost 2 bases, the J end lost 1 base, and 7 bases lay between the germline ends. Looked up from germline, CDR1 is SGHAT and CDR2 is FQNNGV. CDR3 size: 14 residues. This chain's CDR3 is CASSLSRRTDTQYF. The sequenced CDR3 bases are TGTGCCAGCAGCTTATCGCGTCGCACAGATACG.

This clone is classed as medium-sized by frequency. The sequenced fragment ends 3 residues before the CDR3 boundary, so the rest is inferred from the germline J gene. The V and J genes are TRBV7-6 and TRBJ2-1, with D tentatively TRBD1 (7 bases). The germline gives CDR1 SGHVS, CDR2 FNYEAQ. Trimming took 2 bases from V and 7 from J, leaving 12 bases between them. The CDR3 is made up of 14 amino acids. Partial CDR3 DNA: TGTGCCAGCAGCTTACAGGGGGGATGGAATGAG. Its protein is CASSLQGGWNE. The full CDR3 protein is CASSLQGGWNEQFF.

Comment on this clone: Read sequence stops 3 residues before the CDR3 end, and the germline J gene provides the missing end. V usage is TRBV29-1 and J usage is TRBJ2-5, with 8 bases aligning to TRBD2. CDR1 SQVTM and CDR2 ANQGSEA come from the germline V gene. The CDR3 length is 11 residues. V shed 7 bases and J 2 bases; nucleotides not matched to a gene: 0. The CDR3 is CSGLAQETQYF. Incomplete CDR3 DNA: TGCAGCGGACTAGCGCAAGAGACC.

In the case of this clone: The read ends 3 residues shy of where the CDR3 ends; the end is completed using the germline J gene. This chain joins TRBV18 and TRBJ2-5; D may be TRBD2 (6 bases). The CDR3 loop spans 14 amino acids. Germline CDR1 and CDR2: KGHSH and LQKENI. The V gene lost 6 bases and the J gene lost 1 base, with 12 bases spanning the gap. The sequenced CDR3 bases are TGTGCCAGCTCGTCTAGCGCCCTCCAAGAGACC. Translation gives CASSSSALQET. The full-length CDR3 reads as CASSSSALQETQYF.

In the case of this clone: Read coverage stops 3 residues before the CDR3 terminus; the germline J gene supplies the remainder. The chain employs TRBV18 and TRBJ1-2; D is unresolved. Looked up from germline, CDR1 is KGHSH and CDR2 is LQKENI. V lost 3 bases and J lost 6, with 11 bases in between. This CDR3 region has 13 residues. CDR3 sequence reads: CASSPSDIDGYTF. The CDR3 bases that were read are TGTGCCAGCTCACCTTCAGATATCGATGGC.

As to this clone: The read falls 3 residues short of the CDR3 end, and the missing part is taken from the germline J gene. The chain is built from TRBV4-2 and TRBJ2-6; TRBD1 aligns across 7 bases. V shed 4 bases and J 0 bases; nucleotides not matched to a gene: 12. This CDR3 has 19 amino acids. Germline assignment: CDR1 LGHNA and CDR2 YNFKEQ. The covered CDR3 bases are TGTGCCAGCAGCCCTTCACCGGGACAGATGTTCTCTGGGGCCAACGTC. Translation: CASSPSPGQMFSGANV. The entire CDR3 protein reads CASSPSPGQMFSGANVLTF.

With respect to this clone: The CDR3 end is not reached by the read, which stops 3 residues before it; the germline J gene fills it in. The J gene is TRBJ1-2, the V gene TRBV5-1; D is uncertain. Trimming removed 2 bases at V and 6 bases at J, with 11 bases between. From germline, CDR1 is SGHRS and CDR2 YFSETQ. CDR3 length: 13 amino acids. The chain's CDR3 is CASSFSAADGYTF. The sequenced part of the CDR3 DNA is TGCGCCAGCAGCTTTTCTGCCGCGGATGGC.

This clone counts as medium-sized by frequency. The CDR3 extends 3 residues past the end of the read, so its final part is completed from the germline J gene. The rearrangement uses TRBV5-1 and TRBJ1-1; D gene unclear. The germline CDR1 and CDR2 sequences are SGHRS and YFSETQ. V lost 0 bases and J lost 5, with 8 bases in between. This CDR3 is built from 13 residues. Incomplete CDR3 DNA: TGCGCCAGCAGCTTGGGTCTCGGGACTGAA. Amino acid sequence: CASSLGLGTE. The CDR3 in its entirety is CASSLGLGTEAFF.

Details on this clone: The read ends 3 residues shy of where the CDR3 ends; the end is completed using the germline J gene. The gene calls are TRBV28 and TRBJ1-1; no firm D call. CDR1 is MDHEN and CDR2 is SYDVKM in the germline V gene. This CDR3 comprises 13 residues. V was cut by 7 bases and J by 0 bases, with 9 bases left in between. This chain's CDR3 is CASIKGLNTEAFF. The DNA read from the CDR3 is TGTGCCAGCATCAAGGGTTTGAACACTGAA.

Notes on this clone: The DNA ends 3 residues before the CDR3 does, and the rest of the CDR3 is filled in from the germline J gene. J is TRBJ1-5 and V is TRBV19; the D gene is possibly TRBD1 (6 bases). The CDR3 covers 16 residues. Deletions cut 0 bases from V and 0 bases from J, with 9 bases between. Germline-derived CDR1 and CDR2 are LNHDA and SQIVND (reference sequence). The CDR3 reads CASSIEGQNSNQPQHF. CDR3 DNA (partial): TGTGCCAGTAGTATAGAAGGACAGAATAGCAATCAGCCC. Drawing the rest from reference TRBV19 and TRBJ1-5, the complete variable domain is DGGITQSPKYLFRKEGQNVTLSCEQNLNHDAMYWYRQDPGQGLRLIYYSQIVNDFQKGDIAEGYSVSREKKESFPLTVTSAQKNPTAFYLCASSIEGQNSNQPQHFGDGTRLSIL.

A word on this clone: The observed sequence ends 3 residues before the CDR3 terminus, with the missing tail filled in from the germline J gene. V is TRBV20-1 and J is TRBJ2-3; tentative D call: TRBD2 (5 bases). Trimming left V 3 bases short and J 2 bases short, with 15 bases between. The CDR3 extends over 15 amino acids. Germline V gene sequence: CDR1 DFQATT, CDR2 SNEGSKA (reference sequence). The sequenced CDR3 bases are TGCAGTGCTAGTAGGGCTAGCAGGTCCACAGATACG. It codes for CSASRASRSTDT. Given in full, the CDR3 is CSASRASRSTDTQYF.

Concerning this clone: The CDR3 end is not reached by the read, which stops 3 residues before it; the germline J gene fills it in. Other nucleotide sequences in the sample specify the same CDR3. The V gene is TRBV7-8, the J gene TRBJ2-5; D may be TRBD1 (5 bases). The V gene lost 0 bases and the J gene lost 1 base, with 6 bases spanning the gap. CDR1 is SGHVS and CDR2 is FQNEAQ in the germline V gene. The CDR3 has 14 amino acids. The CDR3 bases that were read are TGTGCCAGCAGCTTAGCGGGGCCCCAAGAGACC. Its protein is CASSLAGPQET. The entire CDR3 reads CASSLAGPQETQYF.

The sequenced part of the CDR3 DNA is TGTGCCAGCAGTGAGGCAGGGTGGACTGGC. Its protein product is CASSEAGWTG. The full CDR3 reads CASSEAGWTGYTF. The chain employs TRBV6-1 and TRBJ1-2; D might be TRBD1 (5 bases). The read ends 3 residues shy of where the CDR3 ends; the end is completed using the germline J gene. Germline CDR1 and CDR2: MNHNS and SASEGT. The V end was cut by 3 bases, the J end by 7 bases, with 12 bases between. The CDR3 covers 13 residues.

As regards this clone: The CDR3 is cut off 3 residues early in the read; its end comes from the germline J gene. This chain uses TRBV19 with TRBJ1-2, with TRBD1 matching over 9 bases. Trimming at V came to 4 bases and at J to 6 bases, leaving 12 bases not matched to a gene. Germline lookup yields CDR1 LNHDA and CDR2 SQIVND (reference sequence). The CDR3 is 16 amino acids. The covered CDR3 bases are TGTGCCAGTAGTACGGGACAGGGCGGATCCAGAGATGGC. As protein: CASSTGQGGSRDG. The entire CDR3 protein is CASSTGQGGSRDGYTF.

Here the CDR3 reads CASSFGGGQETQYF. The CDR3 DNA, read in part, is TGTGCCAGCAGCTTCGGCGGGGGGCAAGAGACC. The chain has TRBV7-9 and TRBJ2-5; 8 bases agree with TRBD2. Coverage ceases 3 residues before the CDR3 finishes, and the germline J gene fills in the end. The length of the CDR3 is 14 residues. The trim removed 3 bases at V and 2 bases at J, leaving 2 bases unmatched. Per germline, CDR1 SEHNR and CDR2 FQNEAQ (reference sequence).

As for this clone: The read ends 3 residues shy of where the CDR3 ends; the end is completed using the germline J gene. This chain uses TRBV10-3 with TRBJ1-1, with D possibly matching TRBD1 (5 bases). Looked up from germline, CDR1 is ENHRY and CDR2 is SYGVKD. Trimming took 9 bases from V and 1 from J, leaving 30 bases between them. The CDR3 is 19 residues long. The CDR3 protein is CAIAGSRTDGGISNTEAFF. CDR3 DNA, as far as it was read: TGTGCCATAGCGGGGTCTCGGACGGATGGGGGAATCTCGAACACTGAA.

CDR3 protein: CASSSSEREKLFF. CDR3 bases read: TGTGCCAGCAGCTCCTCCGAACGGGAAAAA. The genes are TRBV7-9 and TRBJ1-4; D remains unclear. Read coverage stops 3 residues before the CDR3 terminus; the germline J gene supplies the remainder. CDR3 length equals 13 residues. Germline-derived CDR1 and CDR2 are SEHNR and FQNEAQ (reference sequence). V lost 4 bases to trimming and J lost 8 bases, with 11 bases between them.

As for this clone: With the read ending 3 residues before the CDR3 end, the germline J gene is used to fill in that end. The chain employs TRBV20-1 and TRBJ2-1; 8 bases match TRBD2. The CDR3 runs to 13 residues. J was trimmed by 7 bases and V by 6 bases; bases with no gene match: 8. The germline gives CDR1 DFQATT, CDR2 SNEGSKA (reference sequence). The sequenced CDR3 bases are TGCAGTGCCAGTCGGGGGGGCAGAAATGAG. It translates to CSASRGGRNE. The CDR3 in full is CSASRGGRNEQFF.

Notes on this clone: Sequencing ends 3 residues short of the CDR3 end; the germline J gene provides the rest. J is TRBJ2-4 and V is TRBV12-3 or TRBV12-4, with 9 bases that match TRBD1. Trimming at V came to 5 bases and at J to 2 bases, leaving 7 bases not matched to a gene. This CDR3 is built from 16 residues. The chain's CDR3 is CASSAPGQGPKNIQYF. The sequenced CDR3 bases are TGTGCCAGCAGTGCGCCGGGACAGGGTCCCAAAAACATT.

Comment on this clone: The read ends 3 residues shy of where the CDR3 ends; the end is completed using the germline J gene. V gene TRBV19 combines with J gene TRBJ1-2, with 9 nucleotides matching TRBD1. V was pared by 6 bases and J by 4 bases, with 9 bases of the junction left unmatched. CDR3 size: 15 residues. Germline values: CDR1 LNHDA, CDR2 SQIVND (reference sequence). The part of the CDR3 DNA that was read is TGTGCCAGTAGGACAGGGGGTGAAACTCCCTATGGC. Protein sequence: CASRTGGETPYG. The whole CDR3 protein reads CASRTGGETPYGYTF.

Note on this clone: The CDR3 is cut off 3 residues early in the read; its end comes from the germline J gene. This sequence joins TRBV19 and TRBJ1-1, with 7 bases aligning to TRBD1. J lost 2 bases, V lost 4 bases, and 10 bases had no gene match. The CDR3 is made up of 16 amino acids. CDR1 is LNHDA and CDR2 is SQIVND in the germline V gene (reference sequence). The CDR3 loop is CASSTGWGTANTEAFF. The covered CDR3 bases are TGTGCCAGTAGTACCGGTTGGGGGACAGCTAACACTGAA.